This TCR beta chain derives from a study of control samples from healthy donors and cancer patients. Produced via immunoSEQ multiplex PCR; TCRdb's table is partial and in-frame only. The table has some 210,000 clones, about 91% seen once; the top ten hold less than 2%. The length of the CDR3 is 15 residues. The J segment lost 9 bases and the V segment lost 5 bases, leaving 8 bases of the junction unmatched. Germline V lookup: CDR1 SSHAT, CDR2 FNYEAQ (reference sequence). The specimen sequenced was blood. The rearrangement joins TRBV7-7 to TRBJ2-1, with 12 bases identical to TRBD2. This clonotype was obtained from a man aged 30 to 39 in good health. The CDR3 loop reads CASSETSGGPREQFF. CDR3 DNA: TGTGCCAGCAGCGAAACTAGCGGGGGGCCTCGTGAGCAGTTCTTC. The variable domain in full, with the rest retrieved from reference TRBV7-7 and TRBJ2-1, is GAGVSQSPRYKVTKRGQDVTLRCDPISSHATLYWYQQALGQGPEFLTYFNYEAQPDKSGLPSDRFSAERPEGSISTLTIQRTEQRDSAMYRCASSETSGGPREQFFGPGTRLTVL.